The TCR beta chain under discussion was sequenced for a study of CD8+ T cells in alopecia areata. TCR sequencing used cDNA made by reverse transcription of extracted RNA. Libraries were prepared by immunoSEQ multiplex PCR; TCRdb keeps only in-frame clonotypes and omits some of them. The table records around 34,000 clones, about 60% of them present only once. Study-wide findings and caveats: Relative to mice, TCR sharing across patients was less clear, a difference possibly HLA-related.

Germline V gene data show CDR1 as MNHEY and CDR2 as SMNVEV (reference sequence). The germline V and J ends were trimmed by 5 bases and 2 bases, with 22 bases remaining between them. This CDR3 region has 18 residues. Note on this clone: Its specificity is unknown.

The sequenced sample consisted of NKG2D-high CD8+ T cells sorted from blood. The receptor comes from a human donor with alopecia areata. This chain uses TRBV27 with TRBJ1-5; possible D gene TRBD1, 5 bases. The CDR3 region is CASSPLYDSREGNQPQHF. In nucleotides, the CDR3 is TGTGCCAGCAGTCCCCTATATGATAGCAGGGAAGGCAATCAGCCCCAGCATTTT.